This is a list of T cell receptor beta chains from one sample in a study of molecular identifiers for immune sequencing clone quantification. TCRdb re-derived calls from the PCR reads in MiXCR, one entry per CDR3 protein. Here the sample spans tens of thousands of distinct CDR3 sequences, 20% to 25% being singletons. Sequenced sample: naive CD8+ T cells from blood, with Jurkat cell RNA spiked in. Source of these receptors: a human donor in good health. Some libraries in this study had Jurkat cell RNA spiked in. CDR3s include the opening cysteine and the closing phenylalanine or tryptophan. D genes are given only for firm matches. Clone size appears in some rows only: once, few, many, or a class for an expanded clone.

-,-,TRBJ2-7,TRBV11-2,CASSLLAASYEQYF,TGTGCCAGCAGCTTGTTAGCGGCCTCCTACGAGCAGTACTTC
TRBD2,many,TRBJ2-7,TRBV19,CASSLGTSYEQYF,TGTGCCAGTAGTCTCGGGACTAGCTACGAGCAGTACTTC
-,many,TRBJ1-5,TRBV20-1,CSVRLSNQPQHF,TGCAGTGTCCGCCTGAGCAATCAGCCCCAGCATTTT
TRBD1,-,TRBJ1-5,TRBV6-5,CASRYRPTGNQLQPQHF,TGTGCCAGCAGGTACCGCCCGACAGGGAACCAACTCCAGCCCCAGCATTTT
-,many,TRBJ2-1,TRBV12-3/TRBV12-4,CASSPGPRNEQFF,TGTGCCAGCAGTCCCGGGCCCCGCAATGAGCAGTTCTTC
TRBD1,medium-sized,TRBJ2-3,TRBV28,CASSLQGAFTDTQYF,TGTGCCAGCAGTCTCCAGGGGGCTTTCACAGATACGCAGTATTTT
TRBD1,-,TRBJ2-1,TRBV27,CASSLQNRGRRGYNEQFF,TGTGCCAGCAGTTTACAAAACAGGGGGCGAAGGGGATATAATGAGCAGTTCTTC
-,many,TRBJ2-6,TRBV13,CASSSSGVLTF,TGTGCCAGCAGCTCCTCTGGAGTCCTGACTTTC
TRBD2,many,TRBJ2-1,TRBV30,CAWSVGDPIIAGAPYNEQFF,TGTGCCTGGAGTGTAGGGGACCCGATTATAGCGGGGGCACCCTACAATGAGCAGTTCTTC
-,medium-sized,TRBJ2-3,TRBV7-2,CASSPTPGPSTDTQYF,TGTGCCAGCAGTCCAACACCGGGTCCTAGCACAGATACGCAGTATTTT
-,many,TRBJ2-6,TRBV5-5,CASSLYIRAGANVLTF,TGTGCCAGCAGCTTGTATATCAGGGCTGGGGCCAACGTCCTGACTTTC
TRBD1,many,TRBJ2-4,TRBV19,CASSPNPLRQGVVNIQYF,TGTGCCAGTAGTCCAAACCCATTAAGACAGGGGGTGGTAAACATTCAGTACTTC
-,many,TRBJ1-1,TRBV29-1,CSVTGGTRIENTEAFF,TGCAGCGTGACGGGGGGGACCCGAATCGAGAACACTGAAGCTTTCTTT
TRBD2,-,TRBJ2-7,TRBV20-1,CSARDRLAGGPMLLHYEQYF,TGCAGTGCTAGAGATCGGCTAGCGGGAGGGCCCATGCTACTTCACTACGAGCAGTACTTC
TRBD1,many,TRBJ2-5,TRBV29-1,CSAERPGTAYQETQYF,TGCAGCGCCGAACGACCAGGGACAGCCTACCAAGAGACCCAGTACTTC
-,many,TRBJ2-3,TRBV28,CASSKDSATQYF,TGTGCCAGCAGCAAGGACAGTGCTACGCAGTATTTT
TRBD2,many,TRBJ2-3,TRBV6-6,CASSYSRRAGDADTQYF,TGTGCCAGCAGTTACTCGAGACGAGCGGGAGATGCAGATACGCAGTATTTT
-,-,TRBJ2-7,TRBV4-1,CASSQVNPGFKPGQYF,TGCGCCAGCAGCCAAGTTAACCCAGGGTTTAAGCCCGGGCAGTACTTC
-,many,TRBJ2-7,TRBV13,CASSFAENYEQYF,TGTGCCAGCAGCTTCGCTGAGAACTACGAGCAGTACTTC
TRBD2,medium-sized,TRBJ2-3,TRBV7-6,CASSPRLADTDTQYF,TGTGCCAGCAGTCCCCGACTAGCGGACACAGATACGCAGTATTTT
-,many,TRBJ1-1,TRBV6-5,CASSYSPGDTEAFF,TGTGCCAGCAGTTACTCTCCGGGGGACACTGAAGCTTTCTTT
-,once,TRBJ2-5,TRBV7-6,CASSLESPTYQETQYF,TGTGCCAGCAGCTTAGAAAGTCCAACCTACCAAGAGACCCAGTACTTC
TRBD2,-,TRBJ2-7,TRBV7-6,CASRQQTSGYYKQYF,TGTGCCAGCCGCCAACAGACTAGCGGATACTACAAGCAGTACTTC
-,few,TRBJ2-3,TRBV7-2,CASSLQRAETLYF,TGTGCAAGCAGCTTACAGCGTGCAGAAACGCTGTATTTT
-,-,TRBJ2-1,TRBV20-1,CSARDSGARNEQFF,TGCAGTGCTAGAGATTCAGGGGCGCGGAATGAGCAGTTCTTC
TRBD2,once,TRBJ2-3,TRBV7-2,CASSLVVASGMDTQYF,TGTGCCAGCAGCTTAGTGGTAGCTAGCGGGATGGATACGCAGTATTTT
-,many,TRBJ2-7,TRBV20-1,CSARGVGVHEQYF,TGCAGTGCTAGAGGGGTAGGGGTCCACGAGCAGTACTTC
-,few,TRBJ1-1,TRBV13,CASSSTTGSEAFF,TGTGCCAGCAGCTCCACGACGGGGTCTGAAGCTTTCTTT
-,many,TRBJ2-7,TRBV12-3/TRBV12-4,CASSFGGHEQYF,TGTGCCAGCAGTTTTGGGGGGCACGAGCAGTACTTC
TRBD1,-,TRBJ2-7,TRBV7-9,CASSRTGWPHEQYF,TGTGCCAGCAGCCGGACAGGGTGGCCCCACGAGCAGTACTTC
TRBD2,many,TRBJ2-3,TRBV6-2/TRBV6-3,CATLRGGLTDTQYF,TGTGCCACCCTGCGGGGGGGCCTCACAGATACGCAGTATTTT
-,-,TRBJ1-2,TRBV12-3/TRBV12-4,CASSFTAYGCTF,TGTGCCAGCAGTTTTACTGCCTATGGCTGCACCTTC
-,-,TRBJ1-5,TRBV2,CASRVGGGASQPQHF,TGTGCCAGCAGAGTCGGGGGGGGCGCGAGCCAGCCCCAGCATTTT
-,many,TRBJ2-1,TRBV28,CASRENRLAYNEQFF,TGTGCCAGCCGAGAGAACCGACTGGCTTACAATGAGCAGTTCTTC
-,many,TRBJ2-7,TRBV29-1,CSVVEQGPAYEQYF,TGCAGCGTCGTTGAACAGGGTCCCGCCTACGAGCAGTACTTC
TRBD1,many,TRBJ1-1,TRBV13,CASSSYRGYGATSEAFF,TGTGCCAGCAGCTCTTACAGGGGGTATGGAGCAACGTCTGAAGCTTTCTTT
TRBD2,many,TRBJ2-3,TRBV6-1,CATSLRGGSTDTQYF,TGTGCCACCTCCCTCCGCGGGGGAAGCACAGATACGCAGTATTTT
-,many,TRBJ2-5,TRBV5-1,CASSLFGNQETQYF,TGCGCCAGCAGCTTGTTCGGCAACCAAGAGACCCAGTACTTC
-,-,TRBJ2-3,TRBV20-1,CSAQLARSATDTQYF,TGCAGTGCTCAGTTGGCTAGGTCTGCCACAGATACGCAGTATTTT
TRBD2,few,TRBJ2-1,TRBV19,CASSIGERGWNGEQFF,TGTGCCAGTAGTATAGGTGAGCGGGGGTGGAACGGTGAGCAGTTCTTC
TRBD1,few,TRBJ2-4,TRBV12-3/TRBV12-4,CASSPTGGLTKNIQYF,TGTGCCAGCAGCCCAACAGGGGGCTTGACCAAAAACATTCAGTACTTC
TRBD2,many,TRBJ2-5,TRBV13,CASSTASGVGETQYF,TGTGCCAGCAGCACTGCTAGCGGGGTTGGGGAGACCCAGTACTTC
-,-,TRBJ1-4,TRBV7-6,CASSRDIPATNEKLFF,TGTGCCAGCAGCAGAGACATTCCGGCAACTAATGAAAAACTGTTTTTT
TRBD2,-,TRBJ2-1,TRBV29-1,CSVTSGDYNEQFF,TGCAGCGTGACTAGCGGAGACTACAATGAGCAGTTCTTC
TRBD2,many,TRBJ2-7,TRBV4-2,CASSQDLGGLRGEQYF,TGTGCCAGCAGCCAAGATTTGGGAGGGCTACGGGGCGAGCAGTACTTC
-,many,TRBJ2-3,TRBV5-8,CASSGYVGTDTQYF,TGTGCCAGCAGCGGTTACGTAGGTACAGATACGCAGTATTTT
-,-,TRBJ1-1,TRBV6-1,CASKTEMNTEAFF,TGCGCCAGCAAAACAGAGATGAACACTGAAGCTTTCTTT
-,many,TRBJ2-1,TRBV27,CASRSGPSSYNEQFF,TGTGCCAGCAGATCAGGCCCGAGCTCCTACAATGAGCAGTTCTTC
TRBD2,few,TRBJ2-2,TRBV2,CASSTGLASNTGELFF,TGTGCCAGCAGTACAGGACTAGCGTCGAACACCGGGGAGCTGTTTTTT
-,few,TRBJ1-1,TRBV5-6,CASSLDQGNGLDTEAFF,TGTGCCAGCAGCTTGGATCAAGGGAACGGTTTGGACACTGAAGCTTTCTTT
-,-,TRBJ2-3,TRBV7-3,CASSLNGDSTDTQYF,TGTGCCAGCAGCTTAAACGGCGACAGTACGGATACGCAGTATTTT
TRBD2,-,TRBJ2-7,TRBV27,CAGSRGGGFEQYF,TGTGCCGGCAGTCGCGGGGGGGGGTTTGAGCAGTACTTC
-,many,TRBJ2-5,TRBV3-1,CASSPLWGEQETQYF,TGTGCCAGCAGCCCCCTATGGGGGGAGCAAGAGACCCAGTACTTC